This TCR beta chain derives from a study of T cell responses to AZD1222 COVID-19 vaccine (dated by TCRdb to the early 2020s). In terms of the full investigation: Because spike-specific TCR depth and breadth did not differ between the two schedules, AZD1222 recipients who got a second dose at roughly 4 weeks were pooled with those who got a second dose at roughly 12 weeks. Trial participants were enrolled by age into 18-55, 56-69 and 70-plus year subgroups, with approximately 160, 26 and 62 TCR-sequenced participants respectively. TCR sequencing covered 233 trial participants: 200 to 220 given two doses of AZD1222 and 26 given two doses of MenACWY control vaccine.

To note about this clone: Its recognized antigen is unknown. Per-base quality was not reported, and no clone a single base away is much larger than it.

Summary of the overall study and its limitations: The whole spike protein was spanned by vaccine-associated CD4 TCRs, and dominant responses were seen in regions 160-218 and 743-854. The 56-69-year group was small, and its depth increase did not reach significance, likely because of low power. After two AZD1222 doses, spike-specific TCR breadth and depth were significantly higher than at day 0 and than in MenACWY recipients. Conclusions about previously exposed vaccinees are limited, since just 6 or 7 AZD1222 recipients were seropositive for SARS-CoV-2 at baseline. Participants were mostly white British and included more females than males, and it was suggested by the authors that clonal diversity may have been underestimated. Because no samples from the day 14 peak response were available, repertoires could be characterized only after the peak T cell response. Reportedly, close to half of the unique spike-specific TCRs recognized epitopes lying outside the regions that are mutated in the B.1.351 and B.1.1.7 variants.

The V and J ends are trimmed by 3 bases and 3 bases, leaving 6 bases between them. The CDR3 starts with the cysteine, ends with the phenylalanine, and has 12 residues. Left in the record is the CDR3 DNA by itself, 36 bases read in frame from the first base. The CDR3 regions of human TCRbeta chains were subjected to immunosequencing. For the original study's pipeline: Repertoire TCRs were matched against a reference library of SARS-CoV-2-specific TCRs generated with the MIRA antigen-specificity platform. Breadth meant the fraction of unique TCRs that were SARS-CoV-2-associated, whereas depth meant the fraction of total T cells that were SARS-CoV-2-associated. Each spike-specific TCR was assigned to its reactive spike region and to a CD4 or CD8 class using the MIRA data. Log10-transformed breadth and depth values were compared by one-way ANOVA with Sidak's multiple comparisons tests. The table comes from immuneACCESS by way of TCRdb, which keeps in-frame sequences with V and J called. Part of the clones is missing from these tables; in studies checked, under half for an unresolved V gene and the rest for unknown reasons. Clone size and V and J calls were adopted from that table, with D and trimming inferred from the DNA. This sample lists 150,000 to 200,000 clones; 90% were detected once. The top ten clonotypes cover approximately 1.4% of the sample.

The sample's time point label is to be understood as: baseline before first vaccination. Vaccinee samples came from UK trials COV001 and COV002, including a single-blind randomized controlled phase 2/3 trial of AZD1222 (ChAdOx1 nCoV-19) in healthy adults. For TCRbeta chain sequencing, PBMC samples from trial participants were taken at day 0 and at day 28 after the second dose. This receptor was obtained from an adult in good health. The sample here was peripheral blood, taken on day 0 of AZD1222 vaccination. Recombination linked TRBV12-3 or TRBV12-4 to TRBJ2-7; the D gene cannot be named for sure. The CDR3 reads CASSLVHYEQYF. The DNA sequence reads TGTGCCAGCAGTTTGGTTCACTACGAGCAGTACTTC.